This T cell receptor beta chain comes out of a study of CD8+ T cells in alopecia areata. The overall study: The study gave treated patients oral tofacitinib at 5 to 10 mg twice daily. Findings and caveats of the study: With just one nonresponder, it is still uncertain whether baseline CD8+ expansion relates to response.

RNA was isolated and reverse transcribed to cDNA, the sequencing template. Measured with immunoSEQ multiplex PCR; TCRdb has only the in-frame clones, and not every one. Of roughly 76,000 clones in the sample, 29% were seen once. As for treatment: oral pan-JAK inhibitor, 5-10 mg twice daily. V shed 7 bases and J 3 bases; nucleotides not matched to a gene: 2. Germline V lookup: CDR1 MNHEY, CDR2 SMNVEV (reference sequence). The CDR3 has 13 residues. As regards this clone: As yet, its antigen is unknown.

The TCR comes from a human donor with alopecia areata. The sequenced sample was CD8+ T cells sorted from blood, obtained at week 4, from a patient treated with tofacitinib. The chain uses TRBV27 and TRBJ2-7, with 11 nucleotides matching TRBD2. CDR3 nucleotides: TGTGCCAGCAAGGGACTAGCGGACTACGAGCAGTACTTC. Amino acids: CASKGLADYEQYF.